These 16 T cell receptor beta chains were sequenced from one sample in a study of neurological immune-mediated disorders. TCRdb re-derived calls from the 5' RACE reads in MiXCR, one entry per CDR3 protein. The table lists about 92,000 distinct CDR3 sequences, under 4.5% of them singletons, with around 2.7% in the top ten. Sequencing used PBMCs. All receptors come from a woman in her forties or fifties with multiple sclerosis.

This clonotype appeared many times. V gene TRBV5-4 combines with J gene TRBJ2-3; D is perhaps TRBD1 (5 bases). Trimming removed 1 base from V and 6 bases from J, with 9 bases in between. Germline CDR1 and CDR2: SGHNT and YYREEE (reference sequence). This CDR3 is built from 13 residues. The chain's CDR3 is CASSLWGQDTQYF. The CDR3 nucleotides are TGTGCCAGCAGCTTGTGGGGCCAGGATACGCAGTATTTT.

Ten or more counts support this clonotype. The V and J genes are TRBV7-2 and TRBJ1-4; D is possibly TRBD1 (6 bases). The germline V gene encodes CDR1 SGHTA and CDR2 FQGNSA. V was clipped by 5 bases and J by 3 bases, with 16 bases between them. This CDR3 is built from 16 residues. This chain's CDR3 is CASSPQGGKANEKLFF. Here the CDR3 DNA reads TGTGCCAGCAGCCCCCAAGGGGGGAAGGCTAATGAAAAACTGTTTTTT. The whole variable domain, filled in from reference TRBV7-2 and TRBJ1-4, reads GAGVSQSPSNKVTEKGKDVELRCDPISGHTALYWYRQSLGQGLEFLIYFQGNSAPDKSGLPSDRFSAERTGGSVSTLTIQRTQQEDSAVYLCASSPQGGKANEKLFFGSGTQLSVL.

This clonotype appeared many times. The chain carries TRBV7-2 and TRBJ2-1; TRBD2 matches 10 bases. Losses at the gene ends were 1 base for V and 10 bases for J; bases not matched to a gene: 16. CDR3 size: 18 residues. The germline CDR1 and CDR2 sequences are SGHTA and FQGNSA. The CDR3 region has the DNA TGTGCCAGCAGCTTAGTCCCCTCACTAGCGGGAAAAAGGAGGGAGCAGTTCTTC. It translates to CASSLVPSLAGKRREQFF.

This clonotype was recorded at least ten times. The V and J genes are TRBV5-1 and TRBJ2-1; D may be TRBD2 (6 bases). Germline V gene sequence: CDR1 SGHRS, CDR2 YFSETQ. V lost 4 bases to trimming and J lost 9 bases, with 14 bases between them. The CDR3 consists of 13 residues. CDR3 sequence: CASSIQGLTEQFF. CDR3 nucleotides: TGCGCCAGCAGCATTCAGGGACTCACTGAGCAGTTCTTC.

This clonotype was recorded many times. The V and J genes are TRBV6-5 and TRBJ2-1, with D possibly called TRBD1 or TRBD2 (5 bases each). Germline V lookup: CDR1 MNHEY, CDR2 SVGAGI. Trimming took 6 bases from V and 12 from J, leaving 24 bases between them. The CDR3 totals 15 residues. The DNA of the CDR3 is TGTGCCAGCAGACCTCAGGGACGAGGGAACCCCCCGCAGTTCTTC. It yields the protein CASRPQGRGNPPQFF.

The rearrangement uses TRBV18 and TRBJ2-7, with TRBD2 identical over 7 bases. J lost 2 bases, V lost 1 base, and 8 bases had no gene match. The germline gives CDR1 KGHSH, CDR2 LQKENI. This CDR3 has 16 amino acids. CDR3 sequence: CASSPHRGDVTYEQYF. The CDR3 DNA is TGTGCCAGCTCACCACATCGGGGGGACGTTACCTACGAGCAGTACTTC.

In this sample, this clonotype turned up many times. This chain connects TRBV10-3 to TRBJ2-3, with TRBD2 matching 10 bases. The CDR3 sequence is 17 residues long. Trimming removed 3 bases from V and 4 bases from J; junction bases left unmatched: 10. Germline V gene lookup returns CDR1 ENHRY and CDR2 SYGVKD. The DNA for the CDR3 is TGTGCCATCAGTGAATGGGCTAGCGGGGGCATGCCAGATACGCAGTATTTT. It specifies CAISEWASGGMPDTQYF.

This clonotype showed up many times. The chain is built from TRBV29-1 and TRBJ2-1; 11 bases fit TRBD2. The germline V gene encodes CDR1 SQVTM and CDR2 ANQGSEA. Unmatched junction bases numbered 11, after V lost 7 bases and J lost 9 bases. This CDR3 has 14 amino acids. CDR3 sequence: CSGGGLGTSGEQFF. In DNA, the CDR3 is TGCAGCGGGGGGGGGCTCGGGACTAGCGGTGAGCAGTTCTTC.

A remark on this clonotype: A clone one base away is much larger, so this may be a read error. The chain carries TRBV20-1 and TRBJ2-1, with TRBD2 matching over 9 bases. The V segment lost 6 bases and the J segment 4 bases; nucleotides outside the gene matches: 10. The CDR3 loop spans 15 amino acids. Germline CDR1 reads DFQATT; CDR2 reads SNEGSKA (reference sequence). CDR3 amino acids: CSASTHSGGYNEQFF. As DNA, the CDR3 is TGCAGTGCATCGACCCATAGCGGGGGATACAATGAGCAGTTCTTC.

This clonotype was observed many times. This chain's CDR3 is CASSLGDRGRRAFF. The CDR3 DNA follows: TGCGCCAGCAGCTTGGGGGACAGGGGGCGTAGAGCTTTCTTT. The gene calls are TRBV5-1 and TRBJ1-1; 12 positions agree with TRBD1. Trimming cost V 0 bases and J 10 bases; bases outside gene matches: 4. There are 14 residues in the CDR3. Germline CDR1 reads SGHRS; CDR2 reads YFSETQ.

The table lists this clonotype with many counts. The V gene is TRBV20-1, the J gene TRBJ2-3; 9 nucleotides line up with TRBD2. Germline CDR1 and CDR2: DFQATT and SNEGSKA (reference sequence). CDR3 length equals 15 residues. Trimming at V came to 1 base and at J to 6 bases, leaving 8 bases not matched to a gene. CDR3 amino acids: CSARGASGAQDTQYF. The CDR3 nucleotides read TGCAGTGCTAGAGGCGCTAGCGGGGCTCAGGATACGCAGTATTTT.

This clonotype showed up just a few times. The V gene is TRBV28, the J gene TRBJ2-1; 11 nucleotides agree with TRBD2. This CDR3 has 14 amino acids. The germline gives CDR1 MDHEN, CDR2 SYDVKM. V lost 5 bases, J lost 6 bases, and 3 bases stayed unmatched. The CDR3 protein is CASSLAGGFNEQFF. The CDR3 DNA is TGTGCCAGCAGTCTAGCGGGGGGTTTCAATGAGCAGTTCTTC.

The sample holds many counts of this clonotype. The genes are TRBV7-9 and TRBJ2-1, with D tentatively TRBD2 (6 bases). This CDR3 is built from 14 residues. The V end lost 1 base, the J end lost 6 bases, and 10 bases lay between the germline ends. Germline V gene data show CDR1 as SEHNR and CDR2 as FQNEAQ (reference sequence). CDR3 protein: CASSLVVAANEQFF. CDR3 in DNA: TGTGCCAGCAGCTTAGTAGTAGCGGCCAATGAGCAGTTCTTC.

This clonotype was counted ten times or more. A junction boundary mismatches the germline segment, possibly from a read error. The chain is built from TRBV4-1 and TRBJ1-6; D call uncertain. Germline lookup yields CDR1 MGHRA and CDR2 YSYEKL. The CDR3 extends over 15 amino acids. DNA of the CDR3: TGCGCCAGCAGCCCACGTGGGTGGGATTCGGACGGTTCAGTTTTT. As protein: CASSPRGWDSDGSVF.

This clonotype was detected many times. The chain links TRBV10-3 to TRBJ2-3; 7 bases map to TRBD1. Germline-derived CDR1 and CDR2 are ENHRY and SYGVKD. There are 12 residues in the CDR3. The trim removed 6 bases at V and 5 bases at J, leaving 2 bases unmatched. CDR3 residues: CAIRRTGDTQYF. CDR3 nucleotides: TGTGCCATCAGGCGGACAGGAGATACGCAGTATTTT.

The sample holds many counts of this clonotype. The J gene is TRBJ1-2, the V gene TRBV15, with TRBD1 matching over 12 bases. The junction had 12 bases not matched to a gene; V was cut back by 0 bases and J by 4 bases. The germline V gene encodes CDR1 LNHNV and CDR2 YYDKDF (reference sequence). The CDR3 runs to 19 residues. This chain's CDR3 is CATSRDGTGGAFSSYGYTF. The CDR3 nucleotides are TGTGCCACCAGCAGAGACGGGACAGGGGGCGCCTTTTCTAGCTATGGCTACACCTTC.